This TCR beta chain was identified in a study of blood T cell repertoires in COVID-19 (dated by TCRdb to the early 2020s). About the full investigation: The collaborator samples originated in the United States, Italy and Spain and spanned the acute and convalescent phases of COVID-19. The prospective study material was composed of cDNA or gDNA derived from T cells, B-cell-depleted T cells, or PBMCs. The dataset comprised deeply sampled blood TCRbeta repertoires from subjects exposed to, actively infected with, or recovered from COVID-19. The repertoires were released in a freely available public database intended as a resource for research on the immune response to SARS-CoV-2. Samples were obtained from the ongoing ImmuneRACE study (first 160 participants) and from over 1,000 subjects provided by 6 global collaborators. Nearly every sample came with metadata listing a de-identified subject ID, COVID-19 status, age in years and sex. Where available, HLA class I and class II types were taken from metadata supplied by the sample provider and were not determined by assay-based typing.

The paper's findings and limits, for the study overall: The amount of clinical and demographic metadata varied by source and participant and was provided uncurated.

At one collaborating source in Seattle, patients were enrolled during active infection and were followed longitudinally through the course of disease. Whole blood was collected in K2EDTA tubes by collaborating institutions according to the institutions' own protocols. For TCRbeta analysis, collaborators shipped samples as frozen whole blood, isolated PBMCs, or DNA extracted from either of those sample types. In the case of this clone: Which antigen it targets is not known. Per-nucleotide qualities are absent, and no much larger clonotype sits a single base away.

The junction shows trimming of 2 bases on V and 0 bases on J, plus 11 bases between the germline ends. The CDR3 goes from the cysteine to the phenylalanine over 15 residues. The sequence is cut down to CDR3 DNA, 45 bases in frame from base 1. CDR1 and CDR2 (GTSNPN, SVGIG) derive from the germline V gene (reference sequence). TCRbeta CDR3 regions were amplified from genomic DNA using the immunoSEQ Assay, a bias-controlled multiplex PCR. As for how the authors treated the data: The number of nucleated cells in each sample was estimated by amplification of reference gene primers within the assay. To quantify the absolute abundance of each unique TCRbeta CDR3 rearrangement, sequence reads were collapsed and filtered. For each sample, productive Simpson clonality was calculated as the square root of Simpson's diversity index over productive rearrangements. TCRdb's version of the immuneACCESS table is confined to in-frame rearrangements and falls short of the full clone set. An unresolved V gene accounts for under half of the shortfall where checked; the remainder is of unknown origin. That table supplies the V and J calls and clone size; D and trimming were determined from the DNA. The sample data list some 70,000 clones, and around 88% of these were observed just once. The ten largest clones represent approximately 15% of the sample.

The V and J genes are TRBV30 and TRBJ2-1; the D gene assignment is ambiguous. The receptor was isolated from a man between 40 and 49 years old with COVID-19, enrolled during active disease. Specimen: peripheral blood. The CDR3: CAWSSYEYSYNEQFF. The DNA sequence is given as TGTGCCTGGAGTTCCTACGAGTACTCCTACAATGAGCAGTTCTTC.